This T cell receptor beta chain is from a study of T cell responses to AZD1222 COVID-19 vaccine. Broader study findings: Females outnumbered males among donors, who were mostly white British; clonal diversity was possibly underestimated. Spike-spanning, vaccine-associated CD4 TCRs were dominant at 160-218 and 743-854.

Trimming took 0 bases from V and 11 from J; bases not matched to a gene: 17. CDR3 length equals 17 residues. Germline CDR1 SGHAT, CDR2 FQNNGV. As regards this clone: As yet, its antigen is unknown.

The table came from immunoSEQ multiplex PCR; TCRdb's copy has only in-frame clones and leaves some out. In the table there are approximately 120,000 clones, over 75% of which are singletons. The clonotype comes from an adult in good health. The specimen was peripheral blood, collected on day 0 of AZD1222 vaccination. This rearrangement joins TRBV11-2 to TRBJ1-1; 8 bases agree with TRBD1. The CDR3 bases are TGTGCCAGCAGCTTAGAAGGGGAAAGGGGCAGGGGGCACGCGGCTTTCTTT. Protein: CASSLEGERGRGHAAFF.